The 8 T cell receptor beta chains below come from one sample, sequenced in a study. Each CDR3 protein is one row after TCRdb ran MiXCR on the RT-PCR reads. The sample consists of about 680,000 distinct CDR3 sequences, 11% to 15% of them appearing once. Sequences were obtained from memory CD4+ T cells from blood. The receptors originated from a female donor in good health, serving as a healthy control.

This clonotype has a handful of counts. The rearrangement uses TRBV20-1 and TRBJ2-2; 8 bases match TRBD2. This CDR3 comprises 14 residues. The germline V gene encodes CDR1 DFQATT and CDR2 SNEGSKA (reference sequence). J lost 5 bases, V lost 7 bases, and 9 bases had no gene match. As DNA, the CDR3 is TGCAGTGGGCAGAGCGGGAGCGGGACCGGGGAGCTGTTTTTT. Translating gives CSGQSGSGTGELFF.

This chain joins TRBV5-4 and TRBJ2-7; 12 bases map to TRBD2. The CDR3 has 16 residues. Germline V gene lookup returns CDR1 SGHNT and CDR2 YYREEE (reference sequence). Unmatched junction bases numbered 6, after V lost 5 bases and J lost 0 bases. For the CDR3, the DNA is TGTGCCAGCAGTCGTTCTAGCGGGGGGGCCTCCTACGAGCAGTACTTC. It encodes CASSRSSGGASYEQYF.

V and J are TRBV6-1 and TRBJ2-1; D is possibly TRBD1 (8 bases). CDR3 length equals 17 residues. Trimming pared 4 bases from V and 4 bases from J, leaving 20 bases between. The germline CDR1 and CDR2 sequences are MNHNS and SASEGT. DNA of the CDR3: TGTGCCAGCAGTGCCCAGGGGGGGCAGGGGGCTTACAATGAGCAGTTCTTC. Its translation is CASSAQGGQGAYNEQFF.

This chain links TRBV7-2 with TRBJ2-3; 13 positions agree with TRBD2. Trimming took 8 bases from V and 11 from J; bases not matched to a gene: 7. The germline V gene has CDR1 SGHTA and CDR2 FQGNSA. This CDR3 region has 13 residues. CDR3 sequence: CASGTSGNNEQYF. DNA of the CDR3: TGTGCCAGCGGGACTAGCGGGAACAATGAGCAGTATTTT.

The chain has TRBV12-3 or TRBV12-4 and TRBJ1-1, with D hard to call. V dropped 3 bases and J dropped 5 bases, with 13 bases sitting between them. This CDR3 contains 14 residues. The CDR3 is CASSLSGWETEAFF. The CDR3 DNA reads TGTGCCAGCAGTTTGTCGGGGTGGGAAACTGAAGCTTTCTTT.

In regard to this clonotype: The junction does not match germline at one end; this may be a read error. This chain connects TRBV6-1 to TRBJ2-5, with D unclear. Germline V gives CDR1 MNHNS, CDR2 SASEGT. The CDR3 runs to 14 residues. The CDR3 loop reads CASSQASWPETQYF. The CDR3 DNA is TGTGCCAGCAGTCAAGCTAGTTGGCCAGAGACCCAGTACTTC.

Note on this clonotype: A read error is possible here, since a much larger clone lies one base away. The chain joins TRBV10-3 to TRBJ2-5, with D unresolved. The CDR3 spans 12 residues. Per the germline V gene, CDR1 is ENHRY and CDR2 is SYGVKD. The V end lost 2 bases, the J end lost 4 bases, and 5 bases lay between the germline ends. Written as DNA, the CDR3 is TGTGCCATCAGTGAGCGACGAGAGACCCAGTACTTC. Its translation: CAISERRETQYF.

In the case of this clonotype: Germline and junction disagree at one end, which may indicate a read error. V is TRBV5-1 and J is TRBJ2-3, with TRBD1 identical over 8 bases. Germline assignment: CDR1 SGHRS and CDR2 YFSETQ. The CDR3 sequence is 15 residues long. The CDR3 reads CTSSRGQGSTDTQYF. DNA for the CDR3: TGCACCAGCAGCCGCGGACAGGGTAGCACAGATACGCAGTATTTT.